The 12 T cell receptor beta chains below all came from one sample that was sequenced in a study of blood T cell repertoires in COVID-19. Sequencing used immunoSEQ multiplex PCR; TCRdb keeps in-frame clones, though not all of them. Of 250,000 or so clones listed, 75% to 90% are singletons. Sequencing used peripheral blood. The receptors shown here come from a woman between 40 and 55 years old who had recovered from COVID-19.

V usage is TRBV5-1 and J usage is TRBJ1-1; 8 bases match TRBD1. The CDR3 has 14 residues. Per germline, CDR1 SGHRS and CDR2 YFSETQ. V lost 6 bases and J lost 6; bases outside the gene matches: 10. Here the CDR3 DNA reads TGCGCCAGCACCCAGGGGGCGGAGGGGGCTGAAGCTTTCTTT. Its protein is CASTQGAEGAEAFF.

The rearrangement uses TRBV10-3 and TRBJ1-2, with D unresolved. The germline V and J ends were trimmed by 2 bases and 1 base, with 8 bases remaining between them. The CDR3 consists of 14 residues. CDR1 is ENHRY, CDR2 SYGVKD, per germline. The CDR3 reads CAISEQDFNYGYTF. The CDR3, as DNA: TGTGCCATCAGTGAGCAGGACTTTAACTATGGCTACACCTTC.

V is TRBV24-1 and J is TRBJ1-2, with TRBD1 identical over 10 bases. Germline V gene data show CDR1 as KGHDR and CDR2 as SFDVKD. This CDR3 spans 15 amino acids. With 3 bases clipped from V and 6 bases from J, the junction kept 6 bases outside the gene matches. CDR3 protein: CATSDGTGEGNGYTF. CDR3 nucleotides: TGTGCCACCAGTGATGGGACAGGGGAAGGAAATGGCTACACCTTC.

The V and J genes are TRBV4-3 and TRBJ2-7, with TRBD2 matching 7 bases. V lost 4 bases and J lost 2; bases outside the gene matches: 5. Per germline, CDR1 LGHNA and CDR2 YSLEER. There are 14 residues in the CDR3. The CDR3 loop reads CASSPGLETYEQYF. CDR3 sequence (DNA): TGCGCCAGCAGCCCAGGACTAGAAACCTACGAGCAGTACTTC.

The chain employs TRBV5-1 and TRBJ2-1; 13 positions agree with TRBD2. The CDR3 extends over 15 amino acids. After removal of 4 bases from V and 10 bases from J, the junction contained 8 bases not matched to a gene. The germline V gene encodes CDR1 SGHRS and CDR2 YFSETQ. The CDR3 here is CASSVTLGLAGEQFF. Written as DNA, the CDR3 is TGCGCCAGCAGCGTAACCCTGGGACTAGCGGGAGAGCAGTTCTTC.

The chain couples TRBV20-1 to TRBJ2-5; possibly TRBD2 for D (5 bases). V was clipped by 3 bases and J by 1 base, with 24 bases between them. CDR1 is DFQATT, CDR2 SNEGSKA, per germline (reference sequence). This CDR3 is built from 18 residues. CDR3 DNA sequence: TGCAGTGCTAGTCGGATTAAGTTGGACGGGGTCCTCCAAGAGACCCAGTACTTC. Its protein is CSASRIKLDGVLQETQYF.

The chain joins TRBV7-2 to TRBJ2-7, with 8 nucleotides matching TRBD1. Germline CDR1 SGHTA, CDR2 FQGNSA. The CDR3 totals 14 residues. J lost 2 bases, V lost 5 bases, and 5 bases had no gene match. The DNA for the CDR3 is TGTGCCAGCAGCCATGACAGGGGCGCCTACGAGCAGTACTTC. Translation: CASSHDRGAYEQYF. Together with reference TRBV7-2 and TRBJ2-7, the CDR3 gives the full variable domain: GAGVSQSPSNKVTEKGKDVELRCDPISGHTALYWYRQSLGQGLEFLIYFQGNSAPDKSGLPSDRFSAERTGGSVSTLTIQRTQQEDSAVYLCASSHDRGAYEQYFGPGTRLTVT.

This chain connects TRBV2 to TRBJ2-3; perhaps TRBD2 as D (5 bases). Germline CDR1 and CDR2: SNHLY and FYNNEI. V lost 6 bases to trimming and J lost 3 bases, with 10 bases between them. This CDR3 contains 13 residues. CDR3 protein: CASRTEGTDTQYF. The CDR3 nucleotides read TGTGCCAGCAGGACTGAGGGTACAGATACGCAGTATTTT.

The rearrangement links TRBV7-3 to TRBJ2-1; TRBD2 might be the D (7 bases). The CDR3 contains 16 residues. V dropped 1 base and J dropped 3 bases, with 13 bases sitting between them. Germline-derived CDR1 and CDR2 are SGHTA and FQGTGA. The CDR3 DNA sequence: TGTGCCAGCAGCTTAAATGGGGGGGCTGGCTACAATGAGCAGTTCTTC. It specifies CASSLNGGAGYNEQFF.

The J gene is TRBJ2-3, the V gene TRBV9; TRBD2 aligns across 16 bases. CDR1 is SGDLS and CDR2 is YYNGEE in the germline V gene. V lost 0 bases and J lost 4; bases outside the gene matches: 5. The CDR3 consists of 18 residues. The DNA of the CDR3 is TGTGCCAGCAGCGTAGTCGGGACTAGCGGGGGGGCCTCAGATACGCAGTATTTT. Encoded protein: CASSVVGTSGGASDTQYF.

The chain employs TRBV19 and TRBJ1-1, with 10 bases identical to TRBD1. V dropped 5 bases and J dropped 4; count of bases not matched to a gene: 4. CDR3 length: 14 amino acids. Germline CDR1 reads LNHDA; CDR2 reads SQIVND (reference sequence). The CDR3 DNA reads TGTGCCAGTAGTTTCGGGACAGGGGTCACTGAAGCTTTCTTT. Protein product: CASSFGTGVTEAFF.

The chain carries TRBV9 and TRBJ1-2; 9 nucleotides align to TRBD1. The CDR3 totals 16 residues. Germline V lookup: CDR1 SGDLS, CDR2 YYNGEE. The V segment lost 3 bases and the J segment 3 bases; nucleotides outside the gene matches: 9. CDR3 bases: TGTGCCAGCAGCGGTGGAGGGGACAGGGTGCACTATGGCTACACCTTC. Its protein product is CASSGGGDRVHYGYTF. Full variable domain (outside the CDR3, taken from reference TRBV9 and TRBJ1-2): DSGVTQTPKHLITATGQRVTLRCSPRSGDLSVYWYQQSLDQGLQFLIQYYNGEERAKGNILERFSAQQFPDLHSELNLSSLELGDSALYFCASSGGGDRVHYGYTFGSGTRLTVV.